A selection of T cell receptor beta chains follows, all from one sample in a study of cytotoxic CD8 clonotypes in ibrutinib-treated CLL. The repertoire was sequenced with immunoSEQ multiplex PCR; TCRdb's copy has only in-frame clones and lacks some. The sample contains some 84,000 clones, 85% to 90% of which appear only once. The specimen was PBMCs, collected before ibrutinib treatment. These receptors originate from a human donor with chronic lymphocytic leukemia. Each CDR3 is given with its conserved first and last residue. D genes are given only for firm matches. The size field is filled for only some rows; it gives once, few, many or a size class.

clone size	D gene	CDR3 length	J gene	V gene	CDR3 DNA	CDR3 protein
-	-	13	TRBJ1-4	TRBV29-1	TGCAGCGTTGAGGGTGGGGGTAATGAAAAACTGTTTTTT	CSVEGGGNEKLFF
-	TRBD1	15	TRBJ2-7	TRBV6-1	TGTGCCAGCAGTCCACTTGGGGGACAGGGATCGGGGCAGTACTTC	CASSPLGGQGSGQYF
-	TRBD2	19	TRBJ2-1	TRBV27	TGTGCCAGCAGTCCAATCCAGGCGACTAGCGGGGGTTCCTACAATGAGCAGTTCTTC	CASSPIQATSGGSYNEQFF
once	-	18	TRBJ2-1	TRBV4-1	TGCGCCAGCAGCCAAGTTGGGCAGCGGTCAAGCTCCTACAATGAGCAGTTCTTC	CASSQVGQRSSSYNEQFF
-	TRBD1	18	TRBJ1-5	TRBV23-1	TGCGCCAGCAGTCTTCGTAGGGACAGAAAATATAGCAATCAGCCCCAGCATTTT	CASSLRRDRKYSNQPQHF
-	-	19	TRBJ2-1	TRBV19	TGTGCCAGTAGTATGATAGGGTCGGGCGGGATCTCCTCCTACAATGAGCAGTTCTTC	CASSMIGSGGISSYNEQFF
-	TRBD2	15	TRBJ2-3	TRBV5-1	TGCGCCAGCAGCTCTGGGACTAGCGGCACAGATACGCAGTATTTT	CASSSGTSGTDTQYF
few	TRBD2	17	TRBJ2-7	TRBV4-3	TGCGCCAGCAGCCAAGAGGGTAGCGGGAGTAATACCTACGAGCAGTACTTC	CASSQEGSGSNTYEQYF
few	-	17	TRBJ1-4	TRBV7-9	TGTGCCAGCAGCTTAGCGCGTGGGGGCGTAGCTAATGAAAAACTGTTTTTT	CASSLARGGVANEKLFF
once	TRBD1	14	TRBJ1-1	TRBV5-1	TGCGCCAGCAGCTTGGAGGGGGCGCGCGTTGAAGCTTTCTTT	CASSLEGARVEAFF
-	-	12	TRBJ2-7	TRBV10-1	TGCGCCACCTATTCTAGCTCCTACGAGCAGTACTTC	CATYSSSYEQYF
-	TRBD2	14	TRBJ2-2	TRBV11-3	TGTGCCAGCAGCTCAGCGGGAAGGGCCGGGGAGCTGTTTTTT	CASSSAGRAGELFF
-	TRBD2	14	TRBJ2-5	TRBV19	TGTGCCAGTAGCAGACTAGCGGGGCAAGAGACCCAGTACTTC	CASSRLAGQETQYF
-	TRBD1	17	TRBJ2-7	TRBV9	TGTGCCAGCAGCGCCGAAAACACAGGGGGCCGGCTAGGCGAGCAGTACTTC	CASSAENTGGRLGEQYF
once	-	16	TRBJ2-1	TRBV9	TGTGCCAGCAGCGTAGGGGGCGGGCTAGAAAGGATCAAGCAGTTCTTC	CASSVGGGLERIKQFF
-	-	13	TRBJ1-2	TRBV7-9	TGTGCCAGCAGCCCCTCCGGGGCCTCTGGCTACACCTTC	CASSPSGASGYTF
few	-	16	TRBJ1-5	TRBV5-6	TGTGCCAGCAGCCGCAAAAATTTTCGGAGCAATCAGCCCCAGCATTTT	CASSRKNFRSNQPQHF
-	-	15	TRBJ2-1	TRBV7-3	TGTGCCAGCAGCTTAGCGTCTGGGCCATCGCTCGCCCAGTTCTTC	CASSLASGPSLAQFF
few	TRBD2	14	TRBJ2-5	TRBV5-1	TGCGCCAGCAGCCCCCAAGCGGGAGGGGGGACCCAGTACTTC	CASSPQAGGGTQYF
once	-	16	TRBJ2-7	TRBV27	TGTGCCAGCTACCCCTACCGCACTAGCCCTGCCTACGAGCAGTACTTC	CASYPYRTSPAYEQYF
-	TRBD2	14	TRBJ2-1	TRBV7-9	TGTGCCAGCAGCTTAGACCAGCGGGGCGATGAGCAGTTCTTC	CASSLDQRGDEQFF
-	TRBD2	15	TRBJ2-1	TRBV7-2	TGTGCCAGCAGCCTTAGCGGGAGACCCTACAATGAGCAGTTCTTC	CASSLSGRPYNEQFF
-	TRBD2	15	TRBJ2-1	TRBV27	TGTGCCAGCAGTAGTAGCGGGAGTGCCTACAATGAGCAGTTCTTC	CASSSSGSAYNEQFF
once	-	15	TRBJ2-7	TRBV4-1	TGCGCCAGCAGCTCTCAGGGGACCTCAGGCGACGAGCAGTACTTC	CASSSQGTSGDEQYF
-	-	12	TRBJ2-7	TRBV29-1	TGCAGCGTTGGGCTTTCAAGCTACGAGCAGTACTTC	CSVGLSSYEQYF
-	-	11	TRBJ1-2	TRBV20-1	TGCAGTGCTGGGGCGGGGGAAGGCTACACCTTC	CSAGAGEGYTF
once	TRBD2	16	TRBJ2-6	TRBV4-2	TGTGCCAGCAGCCAACTAGCGGGCTCTGGGGCCAACGTCCTGACTTTC	CASSQLAGSGANVLTF
-	-	13	TRBJ2-7	TRBV6-5	TGTGCCAGCAGTTACTCTAGGTGGGACCCGGGGAGATTC	CASSYSRWDPGRF
-	TRBD2	13	TRBJ2-1	TRBV7-9	TGTGCCAGCAGAGGGCGGGAGCTAGATGAGCAGTTCTTC	CASRGRELDEQFF
-	-	15	TRBJ2-2	TRBV5-1	TGCGCCAGCAGCTTCGACAGAGGATCTACCGGGGAGCTGTTTTTT	CASSFDRGSTGELFF
-	-	15	TRBJ2-7	TRBV6-6	TGTGCCAGCAGTTATGAGGCAGGGGATTTCTACGAGCAGTACTTC	CASSYEAGDFYEQYF
-	TRBD2	16	TRBJ2-1	TRBV5-8	TGTGCCAGCAGCTTGGTCGGGCGGGAGCCCTACAATGAGCAGTTCTTC	CASSLVGREPYNEQFF
-	-	12	TRBJ1-4	TRBV6-5	TGTGCCAGCAGTTTCAACGCGGAAAAACTGTTTTTT	CASSFNAEKLFF
-	-	12	TRBJ2-1	TRBV2	TGTGCCAGCAGTCCCAGTGGCAATGAGCAGTTCTTC	CASSPSGNEQFF
-	-	16	TRBJ1-4	TRBV19	TGTGCCAGTAGTATTTCTTTCGCCAGGAGTAATGAAAAACTGTTTTTT	CASSISFARSNEKLFF
-	-	15	TRBJ1-2	TRBV28	TGTGCCAGCAACTTGGGGGCACGTCAGCTCTATGGCTACACCTTC	CASNLGARQLYGYTF
many	-	14	TRBJ1-2	TRBV5-1	TGCGCCAGCAGCTCTGGGGCGAATAACTATGGCTACACCTTC	CASSSGANNYGYTF
once	TRBD1	13	TRBJ2-5	TRBV27	TGTGCCAGCAGTTTCAGGGGGCCTGAGACCCAGTACTTC	CASSFRGPETQYF
-	TRBD1	13	TRBJ1-2	TRBV6-5	TGTGCCAGCAGTGACAGGGGTTACTATGGCTACACCTTC	CASSDRGYYGYTF
-	-	17	TRBJ1-2	TRBV5-1	TGCGCCAGCAGCTTGACCGCCGATATTTCAATGAACTATGGCTACACCTTC	CASSLTADISMNYGYTF
-	-	15	TRBJ2-1	TRBV19	TGTGCCAGTTCACAGGGACGGGTCAATCGATATGAGCAGTTCTTC	CASSQGRVNRYEQFF
-	-	12	TRBJ2-1	TRBV30	TGTGCCTGGAGTATGGGGATAAATGAGCAGTTCTTC	CAWSMGINEQFF
-	-	13	TRBJ2-7	TRBV28	TGTGCCAGCGGCGGGACGGGCCACTACGAGCAGTACTTC	CASGGTGHYEQYF
once	-	15	TRBJ2-3	TRBV9	TGTGCCAGCAGCGTAGGCCCACTAGCAGGTGATACGCAGTATTTT	CASSVGPLAGDTQYF
few	TRBD2	13	TRBJ2-5	TRBV28	TGTGCCAGCGGCGGGAGCTATCAAGAGACCCAGTACTTC	CASGGSYQETQYF
-	-	17	TRBJ2-1	TRBV10-2	TGCGCCAGCAGAAGCACTAGTAACCCCCTCTCCTACAATGAGCAGTTCTTC	CASRSTSNPLSYNEQFF
-	-	12	TRBJ2-1	TRBV12-1	TGTGCCAGCAGCTTTGAAGGGAATGAGCAGTTCTTC	CASSFEGNEQFF
-	-	15	TRBJ2-7	TRBV9	TGTGCCAGCAGCCCAGGGGGGACTCGGTTTTGGGAGCAGTACTTC	CASSPGGTRFWEQYF
-	-	14	TRBJ2-5	TRBV9	TGTGCCAGCAGCACCCGTCAGGTCGGAGAGACCCAGTACTTC	CASSTRQVGETQYF
-	-	15	TRBJ1-1	TRBV5-1	TGCGCCAGCAGCATATTCCCCGGGCAGAACACTGAAGCTTTCTTT	CASSIFPGQNTEAFF